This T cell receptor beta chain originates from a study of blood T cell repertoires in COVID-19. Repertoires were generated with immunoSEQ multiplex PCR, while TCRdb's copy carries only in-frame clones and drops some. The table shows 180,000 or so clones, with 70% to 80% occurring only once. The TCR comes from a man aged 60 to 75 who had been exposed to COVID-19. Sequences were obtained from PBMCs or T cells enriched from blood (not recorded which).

Written as DNA, the CDR3 is TGTGCCAGCAGCTCTACAGGGGGAACTAATGAAAAACTGTTTTTT. Amino acids: CASSSTGGTNEKLFF. V and J are TRBV7-2 and TRBJ1-4, with 8 bases identical to TRBD1. Germline trimming cut 4 bases from V and 1 base from J; bases unmatched to any gene: 2. The CDR3 consists of 15 residues. Germline V gene lookup returns CDR1 SGHTA and CDR2 FQGNSA.